This TCR beta chain is drawn from a study of identical twins. General study findings and limits: Conclusions were drawn cross-sectionally by statistical analysis, without following the same donors. High-abundance cord blood beta clonotypes had fewer insertions; memory repertoires showed none. Alpha sequences that were out-of-frame and twin-shared showed an excess of low generation probability.

Germline CDR1 and CDR2: SGHTA and FQGNSA. The junction had 9 bases not matched to a gene; V was cut back by 4 bases and J by 4 bases. This CDR3 region has 16 residues. This clonotype was seen only a few times. The antigen remains unidentified. TCRdb used MiXCR to reprocess the 5' RACE reads, holding one entry per CDR3 protein. The data hold under 300,000 distinct CDR3 sequences, with about an eighth observed a single time. Among all donors, each was a healthy Caucasian. The origin of this receptor is a woman aged 18 to 35 in good health. Sequenced input: memory (CD45RO+) T cells sorted from blood. This sequence joins TRBV7-2 and TRBJ2-2; 7 positions agree with TRBD2. The CDR3 sequence is CASSSRGGLGTGELFF. The CDR3 DNA sequence: TGTGCCAGCAGCTCGAGGGGAGGGTTGGGCACCGGGGAGCTGTTTTTT.